What follows describes a single T cell receptor (beta chain). Together with a sample-barcoded 5' primer, a J-beta primer mix was included in a second PCR lasting roughly 6 to 12 cycles. Tags on each cDNA molecule came from a template-switch adaptor with 12 random nucleotides. TCRdb re-analysed the 5' RACE reads in MiXCR, keeping a single row per CDR3 protein. The data contain 1.5 million to 1.9 million distinct CDR3 sequences, less than 45% of them seen just once; the ten biggest clones take up 4%. This entry belongs to a study of blood T cells in healthy people across ages. The TCR comes from a young woman in good health. Sequencing input: blood.

The CDR3 region is CASSLSGWEQYF. The CDR3 DNA reads as TGTGCCAGCAGTCTGTCGGGGTGGGAGCAGTACTTC. This chain links TRBV12-3 or TRBV12-4 with TRBJ2-7, with D perhaps TRBD2 (5 bases). Trimming removed 5 bases from V and 7 bases from J, with 12 bases in between. The CDR3 length is 12 residues.